One sample yielded the 4 T cell receptor beta chains listed below, sequenced in a study of shared clonotypes between healthy human individuals. Method: immunoSEQ multiplex PCR; TCRdb's copy keeps in-frame clones and lacks some. The profile shows just under 95,000 clones, approximately 63% of them singletons. The specimen sequenced was memory CD8+ T cells sorted from blood. The subset here: CD45RO+ cells pooled with CCR7-negative TemRA cells. The receptors come from a man aged 30 to 39 in good health.

The chain is built from TRBV18 and TRBJ2-4; D gene unclear. The CDR3 spans 17 residues. Germline lookup yields CDR1 KGHSH and CDR2 LQKENI. V dropped 0 bases and J dropped 3 bases, with 15 bases sitting between them. The CDR3 DNA follows: TGTGCCAGCTCACCACCGAGCGCCGACTTAGGCAAAAACATTCAGTACTTC. As protein: CASSPPSADLGKNIQYF. The full variable domain, its missing parts supplied by reference TRBV18 and TRBJ2-4, is NAGVMQNPRHLVRRRGQEARLRCSPMKGHSHVYWYRQLPEEGLKFMVYLQKENIIDESGMPKERFSAEFPKEGPSILRIQQVVRGDSAAYFCASSPPSADLGKNIQYFGAGTRLSVL.

This chain connects TRBV28 to TRBJ1-5; 8 bases agree with TRBD1. This CDR3 region has 14 residues. Germline loops: CDR1 MDHEN, CDR2 SYDVKM. With V trimmed by 5 bases and J by 7 bases, 7 bases remained unmatched. CDR3 nucleotide sequence: TGTGCCAGCAGTACAGGGGGGTCCTACCAGCCCCAGCATTTT. Amino acids: CASSTGGSYQPQHF.

This chain uses TRBV28 with TRBJ2-7; 9 positions agree with TRBD2. CDR1 and CDR2 (germline): MDHEN, SYDVKM. The CDR3 has 13 residues. V was pared by 8 bases and J by 3 bases, with 5 bases of the junction left unmatched. The CDR3 region is CASEGTSNYEQYF. The CDR3 DNA follows: TGTGCCAGCGAAGGGACTAGCAACTACGAGCAGTACTTC. Drawing the rest from reference TRBV28 and TRBJ2-7, the complete variable domain is DVKVTQSSRYLVKRTGEKVFLECVQDMDHENMFWYRQDPGLGLRLIYFSYDVKMKEKGDIPEGYSVSREKKERFSLILESASTNQTSMYLCASEGTSNYEQYFGPGTRLTVT.

V usage is TRBV6-6 and J usage is TRBJ2-3; TRBD2 matches 7 bases. The ends lost 8 bases at V and 2 bases at J; junction bases unmatched: 7. The CDR3 is 14 residues long. CDR1 MNHNY and CDR2 SVGAGI come from the germline V gene (reference sequence). CDR3 amino acids: CASGRADVTDTQYF. Here the CDR3 DNA reads TGTGCCAGCGGGAGGGCCGATGTCACAGATACGCAGTATTTT.